What follows are 9 T cell receptor beta chains derived from one specimen sequenced in a study of shared clonotypes between healthy human individuals. Clones were read by immunoSEQ multiplex PCR, and TCRdb kept only the in-frame ones, dropping some. The data hold 500,000 to 650,000 clones, with around 76% observed a single time. The sample was PBMCs. Every receptor here comes from a woman aged 40 to 50 in good health. Some clones in this sample may be carry-over from other donors' samples.

V and J are TRBV5-1 and TRBJ2-5; 13 bases line up with TRBD2. The germline V gene has CDR1 SGHRS and CDR2 YFSETQ. CDR3 length: 16 amino acids. The V gene end was trimmed by 4 bases and the J gene end by 3 bases; junction bases not matched to a gene: 6. In DNA, the CDR3 is TGCGCCAGCAGCGGACTAGGACTAGCGGGAGAAGAGACCCAGTACTTC. It is translated as CASSGLGLAGEETQYF.

The V call is TRBV5-1, the J call TRBJ2-5; no firm D call. CDR3 length: 13 residues. V lost 0 bases and J lost 9, with 12 bases in between. The germline V gene encodes CDR1 SGHRS and CDR2 YFSETQ. The CDR3 nucleotides are TGCGCCAGCAGCTTGGAGCCATCCGGGTCCCAGTACTTC. Translated, it gives CASSLEPSGSQYF.

DNA of the CDR3: TGTGCCAGCAGTGGGCTGACAGGGGTCTATGGCTACACCTTC. Amino acids: CASSGLTGVYGYTF. The chain links TRBV2 to TRBJ1-2, with TRBD1 identical over 8 bases. Germline lookup yields CDR1 SNHLY and CDR2 FYNNEI. The V and J ends lost 4 bases and 4 bases, in that order; junction bases with no gene match: 5. The CDR3 covers 14 residues. Based on the CDR3 plus reference TRBV2 and TRBJ1-2, the full variable domain is EPEVTQTPSHQVTQMGQEVILRCVPISNHLYFYWYRQILGQKVEFLVSFYNNEISEKSEIFDDQFSVERPDGSNFTLKIRSTKLEDSAMYFCASSGLTGVYGYTFGSGTRLTVV.

The chain recombines TRBV2 with TRBJ1-2; 8 bases are a match to TRBD1. Trimming cost V 6 bases and J 6 bases; bases outside gene matches: 12. The CDR3 is made up of 15 amino acids. Germline assignment: CDR1 SNHLY and CDR2 FYNNEI. The CDR3 nucleotides are TGTGCCAGCAGCCCGAGCAGGGGGCGGGGGGATGGCTACACCTTC. This gives the protein CASSPSRGRGDGYTF. The full variable domain, with the rest looked up from reference TRBV2 and TRBJ1-2, is EPEVTQTPSHQVTQMGQEVILRCVPISNHLYFYWYRQILGQKVEFLVSFYNNEISEKSEIFDDQFSVERPDGSNFTLKIRSTKLEDSAMYFCASSPSRGRGDGYTFGSGTRLTVV.

A remark on this clone: A much larger clone differs from this one at a single base, so this may be a read error. At the DNA level, this CDR3 is encoded by other sequences in the same sample as well. The rearrangement uses TRBV28 and TRBJ2-7, with 11 positions matching TRBD1. The CDR3 is 17 amino acids. V lost 3 bases, J lost 3 bases, and 10 bases stayed unmatched. Germline lookup yields CDR1 MDHEN and CDR2 SYDVKM. This chain's CDR3 is CASSLGDWTGGYYEQYF. In DNA, the CDR3 is TGTGCCAGCAGTTTGGGCGATTGGACAGGGGGCTACTACGAGCAGTACTTC.

The J gene is TRBJ2-7, the V gene TRBV28; tentative D call: TRBD1 (8 bases). This CDR3 region has 15 residues. From germline, CDR1 is MDHEN and CDR2 SYDVKM. Trimming cost V 7 bases and J 3 bases, with 19 bases left between them. This CDR3 reads CASTTGGASYYEQYF. Written as DNA, the CDR3 is TGTGCCAGCACAACAGGGGGGGCAAGCTACTACGAGCAGTACTTC.

This sequence joins TRBV6-1 and TRBJ2-7, with TRBD2 matching over 8 bases. The CDR3 contains 13 residues. V lost 6 bases, J lost 6 bases, and 7 bases stayed unmatched. From germline, CDR1 is MNHNS and CDR2 SASEGT. The CDR3 here is CASSPSGHSEQYF. The CDR3 DNA sequence: TGTGCCAGCAGCCCTAGCGGGCACTCCGAGCAGTACTTC.

The gene calls are TRBV19 and TRBJ2-1; possibly TRBD2 for D (6 bases). CDR1 and CDR2 (germline): LNHDA, SQIVND (reference sequence). V lost 7 bases to trimming and J lost 8 bases, with 21 bases between them. The CDR3 sequence is 15 residues long. CDR3 in amino acids: CASNWRAGSNDEQFF. As DNA, the CDR3 is TGTGCCAGTAACTGGAGGGCAGGGAGTAACGATGAGCAGTTCTTC.

This clone was detected only a few times. The chain carries TRBV19 and TRBJ2-1, with unresolved D. This CDR3 spans 13 amino acids. Trimming removed 3 bases at V and 8 bases at J, with 11 bases between. From germline, CDR1 is LNHDA and CDR2 SQIVND (reference sequence). Written as DNA, the CDR3 is TGTGCCAGTAGTATCTTCTCCAGCTATGAGCAGTTCTTC. Protein: CASSIFSSYEQFF.